The 26 T cell receptor beta chains reported below all come from one sample, sequenced in a study of blood T cell repertoires in COVID-19. Data came from immunoSEQ multiplex PCR; TCRdb stores just in-frame clones and leaves some out. The sample includes around 300,000 clones, around 85% of them seen just once. Sequenced sample: PBMCs or T cells enriched from blood (not recorded which). The receptors here all came from a woman between 50 and 59 years old who had recovered from COVID-19.

This clone was counted between two and nine times. The rearrangement uses TRBV4-1 and TRBJ1-1; 7 nucleotides agree with TRBD1. Germline V lookup: CDR1 MGHRA, CDR2 YSYEKL. The V and J ends lost 4 bases and 7 bases, in that order; junction bases with no gene match: 6. CDR3 length: 13 amino acids. Here the CDR3 DNA reads TGCGCCAGCAGCCCCTGGGACAGTAATGAAGCTTTCTTT. It specifies CASSPWDSNEAFF.

The chain has TRBV6-5 and TRBJ1-4; the D gene is possibly TRBD1 (5 bases). Germline-derived CDR1 and CDR2 are MNHEY and SVGAGI. Trimming removed 2 bases at V and 7 bases at J, with 14 bases between. CDR3 length: 15 residues. The DNA of the CDR3 is TGTGCCAGCAGTTACGCAAGGGGTTGGGGTGAAAAACTGTTTTTT. Residues: CASSYARGWGEKLFF.

The CDR3: CASSPQGTGEKLFF. The CDR3 nucleotides read TGCGCCAGCAGCCCCCAAGGGACAGGGGAAAAACTGTTTTTT. V usage is TRBV5-1 and J usage is TRBJ1-4, with 9 bases aligning to TRBD1. The germline gives CDR1 SGHRS, CDR2 YFSETQ. Trimming cost V 4 bases and J 8 bases; bases outside gene matches: 6. This CDR3 has 14 amino acids.

V is TRBV28 and J is TRBJ1-1; a weak D match, TRBD1 (6 bases). V was pared by 6 bases and J by 5 bases, with 25 bases between. Per germline, CDR1 MDHEN and CDR2 SYDVKM. CDR3 size: 17 residues. The DNA of the CDR3 is TGTGCCAGCAGCGATGGGGTCACAGGGCTCGTTGGGACTGAAGCTTTCTTT. Translated, it gives CASSDGVTGLVGTEAFF.

The chain recombines TRBV6-6 with TRBJ1-2, with D maybe TRBD1 (6 bases). Germline assignment: CDR1 MNHNY and CDR2 SVGAGI (reference sequence). With 1 base removed from V and 0 bases from J, the gap between germline ends came to 12 bases. The length of the CDR3 is 16 residues. CDR3 residues: CASSYFGTQTNYGYTF. The CDR3 DNA follows: TGTGCCAGCAGTTACTTCGGGACACAGACTAACTATGGCTACACCTTC.

The chain recombines TRBV5-1 with TRBJ2-2, with 7 bases fitting TRBD1. J gave up 6 bases and V 4 bases, and 9 bases lay outside the gene matches. This CDR3 has 15 residues. Germline CDR1 is SGHRS and CDR2 is YFSETQ. This chain's CDR3 is CASSPRQGGAGELFF. The CDR3 DNA is TGCGCCAGCAGCCCGAGACAGGGTGGCGCCGGGGAGCTGTTTTTT.

V usage is TRBV28 and J usage is TRBJ2-3; 8 bases match TRBD2. The germline V gene has CDR1 MDHEN and CDR2 SYDVKM. CDR3 length equals 15 residues. The ends lost 3 bases at V and 1 base at J; junction bases unmatched: 3. The CDR3 here is CASSLAGGGTDTQYF. In DNA, the CDR3 is TGTGCCAGCAGTTTGGCGGGGGGAGGCACAGATACGCAGTATTTT.

The V gene is TRBV28, the J gene TRBJ2-2; maybe TRBD2 (6 bases). CDR1 is MDHEN, CDR2 SYDVKM, per germline. The CDR3 has 13 residues. The V and J ends lost 7 bases and 4 bases respectively, with 10 bases between them. The CDR3 loop is CASMVGGTGELFF. In DNA, the CDR3 is TGTGCCAGCATGGTGGGGGGCACCGGGGAGCTGTTTTTT.

The count of this clone is one. V usage is TRBV6-1 and J usage is TRBJ2-7; 9 nucleotides agree with TRBD1. This CDR3 comprises 16 residues. V was pared by 3 bases and J by 2 bases, with 8 bases of the junction left unmatched. CDR1 and CDR2 from the germline V gene are MNHNS and SASEGT. CDR3 sequence (DNA): TGTGCCAGCAGTGATTTGGGACAGGGACGTCCCTACGAGCAGTACTTC. Its translation: CASSDLGQGRPYEQYF.

The genes are TRBV21-1 and TRBJ1-1; the table's TRBD1 call for D was not verified on the DNA. TRBV21-1 is marked as a pseudogene. There are 17 residues in the CDR3. CDR3 amino acids: CASSLWDRGRANTEAFF. CDR3 in DNA: TGTGCCAGCAGCCTTTGGGACAGGGGGAGGGCGAACACTGAAGCTTTCTTT.

This chain joins TRBV5-1 and TRBJ1-1; 7 bases map to TRBD1. Per the germline V gene, CDR1 is SGHRS and CDR2 is YFSETQ. The J segment lost 3 bases and the V segment lost 4 bases, leaving 3 bases of the junction unmatched. The CDR3 has 13 residues. The CDR3 is CASSIDRDTEAFF. The DNA for the CDR3 is TGCGCCAGCAGCATTGACAGGGACACTGAAGCTTTCTTT.

The V gene is TRBV29-1, the J gene TRBJ1-1; D is perhaps TRBD1 (6 bases). In germline, CDR1 is SQVTM, CDR2 ANQGSEA. The CDR3 has 13 residues. Trimming took 4 bases from V and 2 from J, leaving 11 bases between them. The CDR3 bases are TGCAGCGTTGTAAACAGGGTTAACACTGAAGCTTTCTTT. Amino acids: CSVVNRVNTEAFF.

The chain uses TRBV15 and TRBJ2-5; 7 bases are a match to TRBD2. The germline V gene has CDR1 LNHNV and CDR2 YYDKDF (reference sequence). CDR3 length equals 16 residues. V shed 0 bases and J 2 bases; nucleotides not matched to a gene: 6. CDR3 bases: TGTGCCACCAGCAGAGATCTGATTAGCGGGCAAGAGACCCAGTACTTC. As protein: CATSRDLISGQETQYF.

The rearrangement joins TRBV29-1 to TRBJ2-2, with D hard to call. This CDR3 is 12 amino acids long. Between the trimmed V and J ends, which lost 7 bases and 3 bases, there was a span of 9 bases. The germline V gene encodes CDR1 SQVTM and CDR2 ANQGSEA. The CDR3 DNA reads TGCAGCGCCCTGGGCGACACCGGGGAGCTGTTTTTT. It is translated as CSALGDTGELFF.

The chain recombines TRBV4-3 with TRBJ2-1; 12 nucleotides match TRBD2. J was trimmed by 10 bases and V by 4 bases; bases with no gene match: 5. Germline CDR1 reads LGHNA; CDR2 reads YSLEER. The CDR3 length is 14 residues. The CDR3, as DNA: TGCGCCAGCAGCCGGGCTAGCGGGAGGGGAGAGCAGTTCTTC. Its protein product is CASSRASGRGEQFF.

The chain combines TRBV24-1 with TRBJ2-3, with TRBD1 identical over 8 bases. With 5 bases clipped from V and 1 base from J, the junction kept 4 bases outside the gene matches. CDR1 and CDR2 (germline): KGHDR, SFDVKD. The CDR3 spans 15 residues. The CDR3 sequence: CATSAPTGGTDTQYF. CDR3 DNA sequence: TGTGCCACCAGTGCCCCGACAGGGGGCACAGATACGCAGTATTTT.

The chain links TRBV5-1 to TRBJ2-7, with a weak D call TRBD1 (6 bases). Germline assignment: CDR1 SGHRS and CDR2 YFSETQ. This CDR3 contains 16 residues. V lost 4 bases, J lost 0 bases, and 17 bases lay in between. DNA for the CDR3: TGCGCCAGCAGCCCTTGGGGGCAATCACCCTCCTACGAGCAGTACTTC. It translates to CASSPWGQSPSYEQYF.

The rearrangement uses TRBV7-9 and TRBJ1-3; unclear D gene. This CDR3 has 16 amino acids. The V and J ends lost 4 bases and 8 bases respectively, with 21 bases between them. Germline V CDR1 and CDR2: SEHNR, FQNEAQ (reference sequence). In DNA, the CDR3 is TGTGCCAGCAGCTCTCCCATAAGAGGGTACGGTGACACCATATATTTT. Translation gives CASSSPIRGYGDTIYF.

The chain combines TRBV6-4 with TRBJ1-2; D remains unclear. Germline V gene data show CDR1 as MRHNA and CDR2 as SNTAGT. The CDR3 is 14 residues long. Trimming stripped 0 bases from V and 2 bases from J, with 7 bases between. Here the CDR3 DNA reads TGTGCCAGCAGTGACTCTTTCGAGAACTATGGCTACACCTTC. This encodes CASSDSFENYGYTF.

This chain links TRBV7-3 with TRBJ1-3, with a tentative D call TRBD1 (6 bases). Germline V gene sequence: CDR1 SGHTA, CDR2 FQGTGA. The CDR3 loop spans 16 amino acids. Trimming left V 5 bases short and J 4 bases short, with 18 bases between. CDR3 sequence: CASSEMGVGAGNTIYF. The CDR3 coding sequence is TGTGCCAGCAGCGAAATGGGAGTGGGGGCCGGAAACACCATATATTTT. Drawing the rest from reference TRBV7-3 and TRBJ1-3, the complete variable domain is GAGVSQTPSNKVTEKGKYVELRCDPISGHTALYWYRQSLGQGPEFLIYFQGTGAADDSGLPNDRFFAVRPEGSVSTLKIQRTERGDSAVYLCASSEMGVGAGNTIYFGEGSWLTVV.

The chain has TRBV15 and TRBJ1-5; D is possibly TRBD1 (5 bases). This CDR3 has 14 amino acids. CDR1 LNHNV and CDR2 YYDKDF come from the germline V gene (reference sequence). V lost 6 bases to trimming and J lost 7 bases, with 16 bases between them. The CDR3 region is CATSREAGIQPQHF. CDR3 bases: TGTGCCACCAGTCGAGAGGCAGGGATCCAGCCCCAGCATTTT.

V gene TRBV24-1 combines with J gene TRBJ2-1, with 7 bases identical to TRBD1. The germline CDR1 and CDR2 sequences are KGHDR and SFDVKD. V trimming: 9 bases; J trimming: 4 bases; junction bases outside the gene matches: 5. The CDR3 consists of 13 residues. DNA for the CDR3: TGTGCCACCGGACAGGCAGTGTACAATGAGCAGTTCTTC. As protein: CATGQAVYNEQFF.

This clone was detected a few times. The J gene is TRBJ1-1, the V gene TRBV29-1; no firm D call. Per germline, CDR1 SQVTM and CDR2 ANQGSEA. The CDR3 is made up of 13 amino acids. V was shortened by 6 bases and J by 0 bases, with 11 bases between the two germline ends. The CDR3 loop is CSVQQALNTEAFF. CDR3 nucleotides: TGCAGCGTGCAGCAGGCCCTGAACACTGAAGCTTTCTTT.

The V and J genes are TRBV9 and TRBJ2-3, with TRBD2 as a possible D gene (5 bases). The CDR3 extends over 15 amino acids. Trimming stripped 0 bases from V and 2 bases from J, with 10 bases between. CDR1 SGDLS and CDR2 YYNGEE come from the germline V gene. CDR3 amino acids: CASSVADWHTDTQYF. The CDR3 DNA sequence: TGTGCCAGCAGCGTAGCGGACTGGCACACAGATACGCAGTATTTT.

This clone was seen only once. This chain connects TRBV5-1 to TRBJ2-5; the match to TRBD2 covers 13 bases. J lost 4 bases, V lost 3 bases, and 3 bases had no gene match. The CDR3 contains 15 residues. The germline CDR1 and CDR2 sequences are SGHRS and YFSETQ. Written as DNA, the CDR3 is TGCGCCAGCAGCTACGGGACTAGCGGGATAGAGACCCAGTACTTC. This encodes CASSYGTSGIETQYF.

This sequence joins TRBV10-1 and TRBJ2-5; a possible D gene is TRBD2 (7 bases). Germline CDR1 and CDR2: WNHNN and SYGVQD (reference sequence). The CDR3 sequence is 16 residues long. V was clipped by 0 bases and J by 1 base, with 12 bases between them. The CDR3 nucleotides are TGCGCCAGCAGTGAGTCGGGGGCGGGGGTCCAAGAGACCCAGTACTTC. Its translation is CASSESGAGVQETQYF.